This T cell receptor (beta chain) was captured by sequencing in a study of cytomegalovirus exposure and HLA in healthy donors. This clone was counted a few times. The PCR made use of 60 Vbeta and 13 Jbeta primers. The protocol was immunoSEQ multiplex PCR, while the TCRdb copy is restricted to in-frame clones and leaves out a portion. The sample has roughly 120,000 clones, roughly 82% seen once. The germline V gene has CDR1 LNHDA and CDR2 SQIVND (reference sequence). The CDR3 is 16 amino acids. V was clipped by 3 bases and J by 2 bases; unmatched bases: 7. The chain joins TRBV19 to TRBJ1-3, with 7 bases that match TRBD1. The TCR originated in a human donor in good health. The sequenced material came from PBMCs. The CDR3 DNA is TGTGCCAGTAGTATTTTCAGGGGGGCGGCTGGAAACACCATATATTTT. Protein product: CASSIFRGAAGNTIYF.